This T cell receptor (beta chain) was identified in a study of cytomegalovirus exposure and HLA in healthy donors. For the study at large: A data release that came early held some 84 million unique TCRs from HLA-typed donors.

To note about this clone: Its antigen is as yet unknown.

Germline loops: CDR1 MNHEY, CDR2 SMNVEV (reference sequence). The V end was cut by 4 bases, the J end by 7 bases, with 13 bases between. There are 13 residues in the CDR3. Amplification used 60 Vbeta primers and 13 Jbeta primers. Libraries were prepared by immunoSEQ multiplex PCR; TCRdb keeps only in-frame clonotypes and omits some of them. The sample lists under 300,000 clones, around 86% occurring once. Findings of the study overall: Rarity characterized most TCR sequences, yet some public TCRs appeared in many donors. Further analysis was carried out later, and it showed several of the most significant clusters appearing linked to common viral pathogens. In an earlier analysis, in roughly 600 donors, most V segments appeared productive either ~87% or ~30% of the time.

The receptor's source is a man in his forties or fifties in good health and CMV-seropositive. Source material: PBMCs. This sequence joins TRBV27 and TRBJ2-5; D remains ambiguous. DNA of the CDR3: TGTGCCAGCAGTTCCCTAACTCCTGGGACCCAGTACTTC. It codes for CASSSLTPGTQYF.